This TCR beta chain was sequenced during a study of CD8 T cells in ankylosing spondylitis. Molecular-barcoded quantitative 5'-RACE produced these TCR beta libraries. TCRdb analysed the 5' RACE reads with MiXCR anew, one entry per CDR3 protein. The sample has fewer than 750,000 distinct CDR3 sequences; about 20% are singletons. The V end was cut by 0 bases, the J end by 2 bases, with 13 bases between. Germline V lookup: CDR1 SGHDN, CDR2 FVKESK. The CDR3 spans 16 residues. Findings and caveats of the study: The clones that were linked to disease were reported to be significantly enriched in matched synovial fluid samples from ankylosing spondylitis patients. In synovial fluid and blood from reactive arthritis, some motif variants were previously reported. A TCR beta motif of roughly 8 highly homologous variants appeared characteristic of ankylosing spondylitis blood.

This clonotype showed up many times. Its antigen remains unidentified. The TCR was taken from a male donor with ankylosing spondylitis. This chain joins TRBV14 and TRBJ1-2, with D tentatively TRBD1 (5 bases). The sample was blood, either unsorted or a sorted T cell fraction (not recorded which). Here the CDR3 reads CASSQDSGRVNYGYTF. The DNA of the CDR3 is TGTGCCAGCAGCCAAGACTCGGGCAGGGTAAACTATGGCTACACCTTC.